This entry describes one T cell receptor beta chain. The clone's antigen remains unknown. No base quality information exists; no much larger clone differs at one position. In the prospective study, participants were roughly 18 to 90 years old, resided in fewer than 25 geographic areas of the United States, and were enrolled through a virtual design. In the prospective study, participants were assigned to cohorts based on the clinical history participants reported in a screening survey and a study questionnaire. Exposed participants were defined as having been in contact with someone with a PCR-confirmed or clinician-diagnosed COVID-19 case within 2 weeks of study entry. In the prospective study, mobile phlebotomists collected whole blood, serum and a nasopharyngeal or oropharyngeal swab from each participant. Additional blood draws and questionnaires over an approximately 2-month period could optionally be provided by prospective study participants. Before DNA extraction, prospective study blood samples were shipped either frozen or at room temperature.

TCRbeta CDR3 regions were amplified from genomic DNA by means of the immunoSEQ Assay, a bias-controlled multiplex PCR. The original methods were these. The number of nucleated cells in each sample was estimated from the amplification of reference gene primers within the assay. To quantify the absolute abundance of each unique TCRbeta CDR3 rearrangement, sequence reads were collapsed and filtered. Productive Simpson clonality was computed per sample as the square root of Simpson's diversity index over productive rearrangements. TCRdb holds this immuneACCESS table with in-frame rearrangements only. Some clones are missing; in checked studies, unresolved V genes explain under half, and the rest has no known cause. V, J and clone size are taken as reported in that table, and D and trimming were inferred from the DNA itself. The sample table records some 320,000 clones; more than 85% of these occur just once. 3.9% of the sample rests with the top ten.

V lost 7 bases and J lost 9 bases, and the count of bases not matched to a germline gene is 13. From cysteine to phenylalanine, the CDR3 is 16 amino acids long. Here the CDR3 DNA is all that survives: 48 bases in frame from base 1. The germline V gene (reference sequence) yields LNHDA for CDR1 and SQIVND for CDR2. This entry is derived from a study of blood T cell repertoires in COVID-19 (dated by TCRdb to the early 2020s). Turning to the overall study: Samples from collaborators originated in the United States, Italy and Spain and spanned both the acute and convalescent phases of COVID-19. The sample metadata nearly always contained a de-identified subject ID, COVID-19 status, age in years and sex. The material from the prospective study consisted of cDNA or gDNA derived from T cells, B-cell-depleted T cells, or PBMCs. Subjects who had been exposed to COVID-19, were actively infected with it, or had recovered from it provided the deeply sampled blood TCRbeta repertoires that made up the dataset. Where available, HLA class I and class II types were taken from metadata supplied by the sample provider and were not determined by assay-based typing. Samples came from the ongoing ImmuneRACE study (first 160 participants) plus 1,254 subjects from 6 global collaborators. The repertoires were released in a freely available public database intended as a resource for research on the immune response to SARS-CoV-2.

Beyond this particular receptor, the publication reports: The amount of clinical and demographic metadata varied by source and participant and was provided uncurated.

The chain employs TRBV19 and TRBJ1-6; TRBD1 aligns with 9 central bases. This sequence was found in a woman in her twenties or thirties who had been exposed to COVID-19. Material: PBMCs or T cells enriched from blood (not recorded which). This receptor carries the CDR3 CASTPGRDRVISPLHF. The nucleotide sequence reads TGTGCCAGTACTCCGGGCAGGGACAGGGTTATTTCACCCCTCCACTTT.